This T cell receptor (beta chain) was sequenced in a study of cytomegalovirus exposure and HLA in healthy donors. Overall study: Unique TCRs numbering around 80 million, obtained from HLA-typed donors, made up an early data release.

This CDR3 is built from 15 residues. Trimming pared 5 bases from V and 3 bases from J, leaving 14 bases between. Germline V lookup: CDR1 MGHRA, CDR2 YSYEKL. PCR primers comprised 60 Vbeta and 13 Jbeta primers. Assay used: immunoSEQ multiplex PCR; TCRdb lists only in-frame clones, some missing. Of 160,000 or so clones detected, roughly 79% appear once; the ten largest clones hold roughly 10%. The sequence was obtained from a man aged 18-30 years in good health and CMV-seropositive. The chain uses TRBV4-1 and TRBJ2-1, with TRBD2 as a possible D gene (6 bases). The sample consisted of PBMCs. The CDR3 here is CASSEGTGYYNEQFF. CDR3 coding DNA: TGCGCCAGCAGCGAAGGGACTGGATACTACAATGAGCAGTTCTTC.